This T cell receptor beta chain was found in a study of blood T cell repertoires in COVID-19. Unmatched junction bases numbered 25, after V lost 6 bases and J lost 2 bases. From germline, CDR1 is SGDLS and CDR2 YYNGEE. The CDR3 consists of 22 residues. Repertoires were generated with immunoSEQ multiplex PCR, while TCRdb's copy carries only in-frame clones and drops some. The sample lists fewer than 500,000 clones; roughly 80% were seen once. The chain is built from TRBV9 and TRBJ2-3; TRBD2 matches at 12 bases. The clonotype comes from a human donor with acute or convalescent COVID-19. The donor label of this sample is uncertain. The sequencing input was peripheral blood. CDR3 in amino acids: CASTGRGRRLAGVSSNTDTQYF. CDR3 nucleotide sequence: TGTGCCAGCACCGGGCGGGGTAGGAGACTAGCGGGAGTCTCATCTAACACAGATACGCAGTATTTT.